Reported below is one TCR beta chain. The antigen it binds to is not known. No base quality values were provided; no much bigger clone lies one nucleotide off. The method behind the library was PCR. For sequencing, an Illumina HiSeq 2500 was employed. TCR library preparation used molecular barcoding, with unique molecular identifiers applied to normalize quantification of the TCRbeta repertoire. The public sequencing data were trimmed at Q25 with fastp and processed into clonotypes with MiXCR by TCRdb, which kept only in-frame beta chains. Merged by CDR3 protein, the rows form single entries marked with the most common genes and DNA. The sample includes 200,000 to 250,000 distinct CDR3 sequences, with approximately 11% observed a single time. Of the sample, 25% to 30% is held by the ten largest clones. The treatment or condition label corresponds to: allogeneic hematopoietic cell transplantation with graft depleted of TCRalphabeta T cells and CD19 B cells. The transplant recipients were children given TCRalphabeta/CD19-depleted allogeneic hematopoietic cell grafts.

The entry originates in a study of T-cell reconstitution after alpha-beta-depleted transplantation in children (dated by TCRdb to about 2016). Regarding the research as a whole: The study quantitatively tracked T-cell immune reconstitution after TCRalphabeta/CD19-depleted allogeneic hematopoietic cell transplantation in children using TCR repertoire profiling. The investigation overall reported the following: About two months after transplant, the apparently early recovery of alphabetaT-cell counts reportedly depended on just several hundred clones that had expanded rapidly and came from non-depleted graft cells. The high TCRbeta diversity at day 60 in some patients was ascribed to recipient T cells and intrathymic progenitors that had survived conditioning. Hyperexpanded clone frequencies declined over subsequent months; after one year, T-cell counts and TCRbeta diversity were mostly attributed to newly produced T cells.

There are 12 amino acids in the CDR3, from cysteine to phenylalanine inclusive. This entry keeps only the CDR3 DNA: 36 bases, framed from base 1. V drops 11 bases and J drops 2 bases, leaving 12 bases in between. Via the germline V gene, CDR1 is SNHLY and CDR2 FYNNEI. This clonotype was obtained from a child under two years old with acute myeloid leukemia, due to receive a stem cell transplant. The rearranged segments are TRBV2 and TRBJ2-5, with no confident D gene call. Sequenced here: PBMCs, sampled before TCRalphabeta/CD19-depleted stem cell transplant. The CDR3 protein: CAFSSLQETQYF. The nucleotides are TGTGCCTTCTCCTCATTACAAGAGACCCAGTACTTC.